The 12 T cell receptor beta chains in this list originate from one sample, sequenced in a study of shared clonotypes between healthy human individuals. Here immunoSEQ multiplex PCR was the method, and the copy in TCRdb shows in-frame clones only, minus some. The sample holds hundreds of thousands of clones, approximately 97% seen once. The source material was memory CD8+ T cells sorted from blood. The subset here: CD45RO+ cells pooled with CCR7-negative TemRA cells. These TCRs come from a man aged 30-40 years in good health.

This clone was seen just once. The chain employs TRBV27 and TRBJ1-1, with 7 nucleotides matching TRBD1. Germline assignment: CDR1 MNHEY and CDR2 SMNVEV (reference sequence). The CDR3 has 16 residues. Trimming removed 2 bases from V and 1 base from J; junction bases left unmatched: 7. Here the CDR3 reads CASSLLRDSWNTEAFF. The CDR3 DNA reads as TGTGCCAGCAGTTTACTCCGGGACAGCTGGAACACTGAAGCTTTCTTT.

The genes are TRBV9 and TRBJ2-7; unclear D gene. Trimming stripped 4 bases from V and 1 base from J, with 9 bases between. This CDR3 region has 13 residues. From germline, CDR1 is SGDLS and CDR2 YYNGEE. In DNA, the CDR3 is TGTGCCAGCAGCCCCGCAGGTTCCTACGAGCAGTACTTC. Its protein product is CASSPAGSYEQYF.

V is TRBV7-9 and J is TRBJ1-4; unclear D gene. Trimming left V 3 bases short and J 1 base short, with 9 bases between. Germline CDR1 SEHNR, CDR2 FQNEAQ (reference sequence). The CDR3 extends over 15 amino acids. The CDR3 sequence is CASSLIGRTNEKLFF. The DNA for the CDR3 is TGTGCCAGCAGCTTGATAGGGAGAACTAATGAAAAACTGTTTTTT.

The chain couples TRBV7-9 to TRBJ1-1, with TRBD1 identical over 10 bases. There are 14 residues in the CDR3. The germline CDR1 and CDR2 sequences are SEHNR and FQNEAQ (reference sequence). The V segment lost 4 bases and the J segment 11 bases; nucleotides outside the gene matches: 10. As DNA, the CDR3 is TGTGCCAGCAGCTCACTGGGACAGGGGCGGTCTGCTTTCTTT. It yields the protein CASSSLGQGRSAFF.

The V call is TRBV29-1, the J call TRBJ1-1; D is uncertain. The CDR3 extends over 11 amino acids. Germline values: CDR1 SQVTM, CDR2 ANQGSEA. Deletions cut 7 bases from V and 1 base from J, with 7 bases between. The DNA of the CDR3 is TGCAGCGCAATACGGAACACTGAAGCTTTCTTT. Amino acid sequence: CSAIRNTEAFF.

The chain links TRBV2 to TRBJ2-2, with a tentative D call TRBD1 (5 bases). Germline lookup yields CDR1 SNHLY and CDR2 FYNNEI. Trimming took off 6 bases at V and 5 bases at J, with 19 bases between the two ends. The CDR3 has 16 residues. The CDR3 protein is CASRPRTPMWTGELFF. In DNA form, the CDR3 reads TGTGCCAGCAGGCCTAGGACACCTATGTGGACCGGGGAGCTGTTTTTT.

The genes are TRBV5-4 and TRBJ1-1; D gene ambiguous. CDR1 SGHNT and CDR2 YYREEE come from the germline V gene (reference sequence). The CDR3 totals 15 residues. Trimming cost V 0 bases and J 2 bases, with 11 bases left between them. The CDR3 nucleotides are TGTGCCAGCAGCTTGGAAGGAGTACCAAACACTGAAGCTTTCTTT. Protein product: CASSLEGVPNTEAFF.

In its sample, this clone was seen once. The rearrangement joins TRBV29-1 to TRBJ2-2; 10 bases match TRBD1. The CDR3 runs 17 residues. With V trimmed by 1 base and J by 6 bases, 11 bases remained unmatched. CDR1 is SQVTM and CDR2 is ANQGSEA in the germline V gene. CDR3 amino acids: CSVEGFPGQGTAGELFF. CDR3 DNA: TGCAGCGTTGAAGGGTTTCCGGGACAGGGGACTGCCGGGGAGCTGTTTTTT.

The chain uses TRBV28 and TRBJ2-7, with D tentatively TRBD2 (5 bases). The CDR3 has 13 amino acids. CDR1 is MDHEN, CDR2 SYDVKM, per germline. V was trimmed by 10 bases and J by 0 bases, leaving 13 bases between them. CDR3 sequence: CATKRSSSYEQYF. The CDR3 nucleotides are TGTGCCACCAAGCGGTCCAGCTCCTACGAGCAGTACTTC.

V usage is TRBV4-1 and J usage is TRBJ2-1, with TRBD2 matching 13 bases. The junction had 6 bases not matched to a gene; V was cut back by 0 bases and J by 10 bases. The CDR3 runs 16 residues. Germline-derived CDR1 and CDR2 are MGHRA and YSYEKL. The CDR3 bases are TGCGCCAGCAGCCAAGAACTAGCGGGAGGGCCCTGGGAGCAGTTCTTC. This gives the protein CASSQELAGGPWEQFF.

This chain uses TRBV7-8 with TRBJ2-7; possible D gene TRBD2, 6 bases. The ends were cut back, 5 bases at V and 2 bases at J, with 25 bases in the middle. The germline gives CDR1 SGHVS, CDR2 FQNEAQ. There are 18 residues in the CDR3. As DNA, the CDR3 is TGTGCCAGCAGCCTCTTGGCTGTATTCGCGGGGTTACCCTACGAGCAGTACTTC. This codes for CASSLLAVFAGLPYEQYF. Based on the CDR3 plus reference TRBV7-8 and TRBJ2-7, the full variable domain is GAGVSQSPRYKVAKRGQDVALRCDPISGHVSLFWYQQALGQGPEFLTYFQNEAQLDKSGLPSDRFFAERPEGSVSTLKIQRTQQEDSAVYLCASSLLAVFAGLPYEQYFGPGTRLTVT.

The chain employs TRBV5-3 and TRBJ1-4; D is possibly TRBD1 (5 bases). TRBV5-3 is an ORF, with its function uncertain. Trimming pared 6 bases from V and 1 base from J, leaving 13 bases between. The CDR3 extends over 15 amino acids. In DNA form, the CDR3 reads TGTGCCAGAACCAATAGGGGAATAACTAATGAAAAACTGTTTTTT. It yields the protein CARTNRGITNEKLFF.